Described below is a single T cell receptor (beta chain) sequence and its context. The data derive from a study of radiotherapy plus CTLA-4 blockade in lung cancer. Here immunoSEQ multiplex PCR was the method, and the copy in TCRdb shows in-frame clones only, minus some. The data contain 50,000 or so clones, more than 60% of them singletons. This material consisted of peripheral blood, taken from a patient treated with radiotherapy plus ipilimumab. The receptor was derived from a human donor with non-small cell lung cancer who had a partial response to radiotherapy plus ipilimumab.

This CDR3 is CASSLGGLYGYTF. CDR3 in DNA: TGTGCCAGCAGTTTAGGGGGCCTCTATGGCTACACCTTC. The chain is built from TRBV28 and TRBJ1-2, with TRBD1 as a possible D gene (6 bases). Germline V gene data show CDR1 as MDHEN and CDR2 as SYDVKM. V lost 2 bases, J lost 4 bases, and 8 bases lay in between. CDR3 length: 13 amino acids.